This TCR beta chain was captured in a study of human T cells and chemical hapten exposure. Study as a whole: Patients were given diphenylcyclopropenone on the scalp weekly across the approximately 26-week study.

This CDR3 has 16 residues. The ends lost 1 base at V and 2 bases at J; junction bases unmatched: 11. CDR1 is SQVTM, CDR2 ANQGSEA, per germline. TCRdb passed the RACE reads through MiXCR, listing each CDR3 protein once. This table holds fewer than 45,000 distinct CDR3 sequences, approximately 10% found once. This clonotype occurred many times. Time point: pre-sensitization, week 0. Treatment in this sample: therapeutic diphenylcyclopropenone sensitization with weekly scalp DPC. Unfractionated whole blood yielded the extracted total RNA. The chain combines TRBV29-1 with TRBJ2-7; the match to TRBD1 covers 7 bases. The origin of this receptor is a man in his fifties with alopecia areata. Some clones in this sample may be carry-over from other donors' samples. The material was whole blood, obtained in connection with sensitization to the hapten diphenylcyclopropenone (DPC). CDR3 protein: CSVEALRGTGAYEQYF. DNA of the CDR3: TGCAGCGTTGAAGCCCTGCGAGGAACAGGGGCCTACGAGCAGTACTTC.